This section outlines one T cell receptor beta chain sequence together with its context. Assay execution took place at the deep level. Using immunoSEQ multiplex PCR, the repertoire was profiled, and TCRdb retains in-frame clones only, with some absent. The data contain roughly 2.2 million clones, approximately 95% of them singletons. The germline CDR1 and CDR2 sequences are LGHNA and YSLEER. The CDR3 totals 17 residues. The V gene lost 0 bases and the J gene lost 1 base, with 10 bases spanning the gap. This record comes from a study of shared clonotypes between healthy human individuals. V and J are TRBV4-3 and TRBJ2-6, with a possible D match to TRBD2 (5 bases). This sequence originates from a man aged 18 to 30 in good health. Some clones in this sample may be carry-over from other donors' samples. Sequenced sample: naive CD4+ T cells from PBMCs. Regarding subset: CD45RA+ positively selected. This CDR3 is CASSQDRGKSGANVLTF. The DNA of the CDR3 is TGCGCCAGCAGCCAAGATCGAGGGAAGTCTGGGGCCAACGTCCTGACTTTC.